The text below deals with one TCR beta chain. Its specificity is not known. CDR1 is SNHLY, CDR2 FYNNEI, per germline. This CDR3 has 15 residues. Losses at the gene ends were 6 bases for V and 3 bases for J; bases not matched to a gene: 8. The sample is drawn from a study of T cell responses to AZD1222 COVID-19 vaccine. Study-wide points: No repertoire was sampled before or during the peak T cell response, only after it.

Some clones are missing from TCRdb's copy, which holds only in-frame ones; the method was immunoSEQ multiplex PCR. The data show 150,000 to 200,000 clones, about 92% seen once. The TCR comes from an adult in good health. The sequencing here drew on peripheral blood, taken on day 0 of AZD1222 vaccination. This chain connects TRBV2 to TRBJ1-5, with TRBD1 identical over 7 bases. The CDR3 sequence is CASSTTGEDNQPQHF. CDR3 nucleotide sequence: TGTGCCAGCAGCACCACAGGGGAGGACAATCAGCCCCAGCATTTT.